The sequence of this T cell receptor beta chain was determined in a study of blood T cell repertoires in COVID-19. Overall study context: PBMCs, B-cell-depleted T cells, or T cells provided the cDNA or gDNA that made up the material.

Assay used: immunoSEQ multiplex PCR; TCRdb lists only in-frame clones, some missing. The sample yields more than 200,000 clones, roughly 90% seen once. This clone was observed a few times. Between the trimmed V and J ends, which lost 3 bases and 2 bases, there was a span of 11 bases. CDR1 and CDR2 (germline): MGHRA, YSYEKL. The CDR3 sequence is 16 residues long. This receptor was taken from a man aged 25 to 40 with active or convalescent COVID-19. Sequenced sample: peripheral blood. V is TRBV4-1 and J is TRBJ1-6, with D possibly being TRBD1 (5 bases). CDR3 loop: CASSQTGVPYNSPLHF. CDR3 DNA sequence: TGCGCCAGCAGCCAGACGGGGGTCCCCTATAATTCACCCCTCCACTTT.